These T cell receptor beta chains were read from a single sample in a study of OX40 agonist ivuxolimab in advanced cancers. Clones were read by immunoSEQ multiplex PCR, and TCRdb kept only the in-frame ones, dropping some. Of tens of thousands of clones listed, roughly nine tenths were seen once; the top ten hold around 0.93%. The sample in question was CD4+ or CD8+ T cells sorted from blood, obtained in a trial of the OX40 agonist ivuxolimab. These receptors were taken from an adult with an advanced solid tumor such as melanoma, head and neck, liver or kidney cancer. Each CDR3 is given with its conserved first and last residue. A D gene is named only where the DNA matches it firmly. A clone size is listed for some rows: how often the clone was seen (once, few, many), or a class if it is expanded.

V gene: TRBV2; clone size: .; J gene: TRBJ2-7; D gene: TRBD1; CDR3 DNA: TGTGCCAGCAGTGATTGGGACAGGGGCACCTACGAGCAGTACTTC; CDR3 protein: CASSDWDRGTYEQYF
V gene: TRBV2; clone size: .; J gene: TRBJ2-2; D gene: .; CDR3 DNA: TGTGCCAGCAGTAAAGGAGCGGTGGACACCGGGGAGCTGTTTTTT; CDR3 protein: CASSKGAVDTGELFF
V gene: TRBV7-8; clone size: .; J gene: TRBJ2-2; D gene: .; CDR3 DNA: TGTGCCAGCAGCTCCGGGTTTGGGGGAGCGGAAACCGGGGAGCTGTTTTTT; CDR3 protein: CASSSGFGGAETGELFF
V gene: TRBV5-8; clone size: .; J gene: TRBJ1-5; D gene: TRBD1; CDR3 DNA: TGTGCCAGCAGCCACGACAGGGCCGAGCCCCAGCATTTT; CDR3 protein: CASSHDRAEPQHF
V gene: TRBV19; clone size: .; J gene: TRBJ1-1; D gene: TRBD1; CDR3 DNA: TGTGCCAGTACAGCGGGGACAGGGGACTTATTACCGGACACTGAAGCTTTCTTT; CDR3 protein: CASTAGTGDLLPDTEAFF
V gene: TRBV28; clone size: few; J gene: TRBJ2-7; D gene: TRBD2; CDR3 DNA: TGTGCCAGCAGTTTCCTAGCGGGATCCGGTGGCGAGCAGTACTTC; CDR3 protein: CASSFLAGSGGEQYF
V gene: TRBV11-2; clone size: .; J gene: TRBJ1-2; D gene: TRBD1; CDR3 DNA: TGTGCCAGCAGCCCGGGACAGGGGAACTATGGCTACACCTTC; CDR3 protein: CASSPGQGNYGYTF
V gene: TRBV6-6; clone size: .; J gene: TRBJ1-1; D gene: .; CDR3 DNA: TGTGCCAGCAGCGAGGCGTTTCGGGAAGCTTTCTTT; CDR3 protein: CASSEAFREAFF
V gene: TRBV15; clone size: .; J gene: TRBJ2-5; D gene: .; CDR3 DNA: TGTGCCACCAGCAGAGCAGGGGCCGGAGAGACCCAGTACTTC; CDR3 protein: CATSRAGAGETQYF
V gene: TRBV4-1; clone size: .; J gene: TRBJ1-2; D gene: .; CDR3 DNA: TGCGCCAGCAGCCACCCCGGACAGACCTATGGCTACACCTTC; CDR3 protein: CASSHPGQTYGYTF
V gene: TRBV18; clone size: .; J gene: TRBJ2-1; D gene: TRBD2; CDR3 DNA: TGTGCCAGCTCACGGGGACTAGCGGTATACAATGAGCAGTTCTTC; CDR3 protein: CASSRGLAVYNEQFF
V gene: TRBV20-1; clone size: .; J gene: TRBJ2-7; D gene: .; CDR3 DNA: TGCAGTGCTAGCCCCTACGAGCAGTACTTC; CDR3 protein: CSASPYEQYF
V gene: TRBV11-3; clone size: .; J gene: TRBJ2-2; D gene: .; CDR3 DNA: TGTGCCAGCAGCGTCGCGAGGGTCCCTAGCGGGGAGCTGTTTTTT; CDR3 protein: CASSVARVPSGELFF
V gene: TRBV28; clone size: .; J gene: TRBJ1-3; D gene: .; CDR3 DNA: TGTGCCAGCAGTTCCACTGTGACTGGAAACACCATATATTTT; CDR3 protein: CASSSTVTGNTIYF
V gene: TRBV28; clone size: .; J gene: TRBJ2-1; D gene: TRBD2; CDR3 DNA: TGTGCCAGCAGTTCCCAAGCGGGGGGCACCATTATATACAATGAGCAGTTCTTC; CDR3 protein: CASSSQAGGTIIYNEQFF
V gene: TRBV9; clone size: .; J gene: TRBJ2-5; D gene: .; CDR3 DNA: TGTGCCAGCAGCGTAGCTTGGGACCGTGAGACCCAGTACTTC; CDR3 protein: CASSVAWDRETQYF
V gene: TRBV7-2; clone size: .; J gene: TRBJ2-7; D gene: .; CDR3 DNA: TGTGCCAGCAGCCCCTTGGGGGGCGCAACCTACGAGCAGTACTTC; CDR3 protein: CASSPLGGATYEQYF
V gene: TRBV7-9; clone size: .; J gene: TRBJ2-1; D gene: .; CDR3 DNA: TGTGCCAGCAGCTCTGTAGGGGTTGGGGAGCAGTTCTTC; CDR3 protein: CASSSVGVGEQFF
V gene: TRBV15; clone size: .; J gene: TRBJ2-1; D gene: TRBD1; CDR3 DNA: TGTGCCACCGGGACAGGTCCCTATGAGCAGTTCTTC; CDR3 protein: CATGTGPYEQFF
V gene: TRBV20-1; clone size: .; J gene: TRBJ2-5; D gene: .; CDR3 DNA: TGCAGTGCTAGTCGGAGGGAGACCCAGTACTTC; CDR3 protein: CSASRRETQYF
V gene: TRBV18; clone size: few; J gene: TRBJ1-2; D gene: .; CDR3 DNA: TGTGCCAGCTCACCACCAGGAGTACCGGGGGGCTACACCTTC; CDR3 protein: CASSPPGVPGGYTF
V gene: TRBV9; clone size: .; J gene: TRBJ2-7; D gene: .; CDR3 DNA: TGTGCCAGCAGCATTGGGCAGGGGTCCTACGAGCAGTACTTC; CDR3 protein: CASSIGQGSYEQYF
V gene: TRBV11-3; clone size: .; J gene: TRBJ2-1; D gene: TRBD2; CDR3 DNA: TGTGCCAGCAGCTCAACGGGGGGAAGGGCCTACAATGAGCAGTTCTTC; CDR3 protein: CASSSTGGRAYNEQFF
V gene: TRBV7-9; clone size: .; J gene: TRBJ2-5; D gene: TRBD2; CDR3 DNA: TGTGCCAGCAGCCTAGCGGGGAGACAAGAGACCCAGTACTTC; CDR3 protein: CASSLAGRQETQYF
V gene: TRBV7-9; clone size: .; J gene: TRBJ2-7; D gene: .; CDR3 DNA: TGTGCCAGCAGCTCGGGACGGGCCTACGAGCAGTACTTC; CDR3 protein: CASSSGRAYEQYF
V gene: TRBV28; clone size: .; J gene: TRBJ2-2; D gene: .; CDR3 DNA: TGTGCCAGCAGCTGGGCCCCGAACACCGGGGAGCTGTTTTTT; CDR3 protein: CASSWAPNTGELFF
V gene: TRBV6-1; clone size: .; J gene: TRBJ2-2; D gene: .; CDR3 DNA: TGTGCCAGCCATCGGGTGGGGGTCACCGGGGAGCTGTTTTTT; CDR3 protein: CASHRVGVTGELFF
V gene: TRBV29-1; clone size: .; J gene: TRBJ1-4; D gene: .; CDR3 DNA: TGCAGCGTTCTTCTTAGAGGAAATGAAAAACTGTTTTTT; CDR3 protein: CSVLLRGNEKLFF
V gene: TRBV10-3; clone size: .; J gene: TRBJ2-6; D gene: .; CDR3 DNA: TGTGCCATCAGTGAGGAGAGGGGATCTGGGGCCAACGTCCTGACTTTC; CDR3 protein: CAISEERGSGANVLTF
V gene: TRBV4-2; clone size: .; J gene: TRBJ2-2; D gene: TRBD2; CDR3 DNA: TGTGCCAGCAGCCAAGGGACTAGCGGGGGGACAAACACCGGGGAGCTGTTTTTT; CDR3 protein: CASSQGTSGGTNTGELFF
V gene: TRBV14; clone size: once; J gene: TRBJ2-1; D gene: .; CDR3 DNA: TGTGCCAGCAGCCGGGACTCCTACAATGAGCAGTTCTTC; CDR3 protein: CASSRDSYNEQFF
V gene: TRBV27; clone size: .; J gene: TRBJ2-7; D gene: .; CDR3 DNA: TGTGCCAGCAGTTTAAGCCCGGGGGTAAGGGAGTACTTC; CDR3 protein: CASSLSPGVREYF
V gene: TRBV5-4; clone size: .; J gene: TRBJ2-3; D gene: .; CDR3 DNA: TGTGCCAGCAGCTCCTTTGGGGGTGGAGATACGCAGTATTTT; CDR3 protein: CASSSFGGGDTQYF
V gene: TRBV4-1; clone size: .; J gene: TRBJ1-6; D gene: TRBD1; CDR3 DNA: TGCGCCAGCAGCCAAGGCCCCAGGGGGAGCTCCTATAATTCACCCCTCCACTTT; CDR3 protein: CASSQGPRGSSYNSPLHF
V gene: TRBV5-1; clone size: .; J gene: TRBJ2-3; D gene: .; CDR3 DNA: TGCGCCAGCAGCTTAATTCAAAGCACAGATACGCAGTATTTT; CDR3 protein: CASSLIQSTDTQYF
V gene: TRBV6-1; clone size: .; J gene: TRBJ2-5; D gene: .; CDR3 DNA: TGTGCCAGCACAGGGGACCGAGAGACCCAGTACTTC; CDR3 protein: CASTGDRETQYF
V gene: TRBV27; clone size: few; J gene: TRBJ1-3; D gene: .; CDR3 DNA: TGTGCCAGCAGTTTACGAGGGGGCTCTGGAAACACCATATATTTT; CDR3 protein: CASSLRGGSGNTIYF
V gene: TRBV7-2; clone size: few; J gene: TRBJ1-2; D gene: .; CDR3 DNA: TGTGCCAGCAGCTTAGGCCGTAGGTATGGCTACACCTTC; CDR3 protein: CASSLGRRYGYTF
V gene: TRBV4-1; clone size: .; J gene: TRBJ2-2; D gene: .; CDR3 DNA: TGCGCCAGCAGCCTATTGCTGACAGACGAGCCGGGCACCGGGGAGCTGTTTTTT; CDR3 protein: CASSLLLTDEPGTGELFF
V gene: TRBV10-1; clone size: .; J gene: TRBJ2-7; D gene: TRBD2; CDR3 DNA: TGCGCCAGCAGTGAGGAGGTAGGCGGGAGCTCCTACGAGCAGTACTTC; CDR3 protein: CASSEEVGGSSYEQYF
V gene: TRBV4-1; clone size: .; J gene: TRBJ2-7; D gene: .; CDR3 DNA: TGCGCCAGCAGCCTACTACACGGAGGTGCCTACGAGCAGTACTTC; CDR3 protein: CASSLLHGGAYEQYF
V gene: TRBV10-2; clone size: .; J gene: TRBJ2-7; D gene: .; CDR3 DNA: TGCGCCAGCAGTCTGGGAGCCGAGCAGTACTTC; CDR3 protein: CASSLGAEQYF
V gene: TRBV29-1; clone size: .; J gene: TRBJ2-4; D gene: .; CDR3 DNA: TGCAGCGTTTTCGGACTGGGGGTGTACTTC; CDR3 protein: CSVFGLGVYF